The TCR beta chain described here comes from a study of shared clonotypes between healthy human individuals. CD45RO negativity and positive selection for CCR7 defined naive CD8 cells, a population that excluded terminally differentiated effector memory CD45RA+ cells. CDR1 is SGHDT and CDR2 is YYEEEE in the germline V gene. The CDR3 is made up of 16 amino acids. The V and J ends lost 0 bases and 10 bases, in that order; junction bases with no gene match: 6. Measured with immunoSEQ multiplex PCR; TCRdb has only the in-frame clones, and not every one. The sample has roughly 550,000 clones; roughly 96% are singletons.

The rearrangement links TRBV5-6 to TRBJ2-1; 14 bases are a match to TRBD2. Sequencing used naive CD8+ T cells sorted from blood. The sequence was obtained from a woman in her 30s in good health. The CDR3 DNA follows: TGTGCCAGCAGCTTGGGACTTGGACTAGCGGGAGGCGAGCAGTTCTTC. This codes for CASSLGLGLAGGEQFF.